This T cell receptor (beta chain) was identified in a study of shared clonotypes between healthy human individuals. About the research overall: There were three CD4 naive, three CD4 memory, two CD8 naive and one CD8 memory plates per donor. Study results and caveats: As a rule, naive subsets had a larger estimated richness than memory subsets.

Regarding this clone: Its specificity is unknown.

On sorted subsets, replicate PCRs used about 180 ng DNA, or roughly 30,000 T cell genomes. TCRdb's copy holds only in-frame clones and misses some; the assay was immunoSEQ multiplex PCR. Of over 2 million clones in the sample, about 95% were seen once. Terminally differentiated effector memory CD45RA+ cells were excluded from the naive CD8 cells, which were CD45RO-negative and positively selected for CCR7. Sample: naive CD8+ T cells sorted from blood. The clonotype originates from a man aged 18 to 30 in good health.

CDR3 loop: CASSWDRANNEQFF. DNA of the CDR3: TGCGCCAGCAGCTGGGACAGGGCGAACAATGAGCAGTTCTTC. The chain recombines TRBV5-1 with TRBJ2-1; 9 bases line up with TRBD1. Germline CDR1 SGHRS, CDR2 YFSETQ. The CDR3 has 14 amino acids. V gave up 3 bases and J gave up 5 bases; unmatched junction bases: 3.